This T cell receptor (beta chain) was retrieved from a study of PD-1 blockade in classical Hodgkin lymphoma. Study summary: The study gave patients nivolumab 3 mg/kg intravenously every 2 weeks.

Study-wide points: Lower baseline TCR diversity was reported for newly diagnosed patients than for healthy donors.

All patients experienced relapse after autologous stem cell transplantation, and brentuximab vedotin exposure was variable. Thawed PBMCs yielded CD4+ T cells through magnetic negative selection. Remarks on this clone: Its cognate antigen is unknown.

Profiling relied on immunoSEQ multiplex PCR, and the TCRdb table lists in-frame clones only, not all of them. The sample holds 17,000 or so clones; around four fifths are singletons and the top ten take 1%. J gave up 7 bases and V 2 bases, and 5 bases lay outside the gene matches. The CDR3 sequence is 17 residues long. CDR1 SGHNT and CDR2 YENEEA come from the germline V gene. Sample: CD4+ T cells from blood, taken at baseline. The receptor's source is a human donor with classical Hodgkin lymphoma. V usage is TRBV11-3 and J usage is TRBJ2-2; 15 bases agree with TRBD2. CDR3: CASSLPGLAGGIGELFF. The CDR3 region has the DNA TGTGCCAGCAGCTTACCCGGACTAGCGGGAGGGATCGGGGAGCTGTTTTTT.